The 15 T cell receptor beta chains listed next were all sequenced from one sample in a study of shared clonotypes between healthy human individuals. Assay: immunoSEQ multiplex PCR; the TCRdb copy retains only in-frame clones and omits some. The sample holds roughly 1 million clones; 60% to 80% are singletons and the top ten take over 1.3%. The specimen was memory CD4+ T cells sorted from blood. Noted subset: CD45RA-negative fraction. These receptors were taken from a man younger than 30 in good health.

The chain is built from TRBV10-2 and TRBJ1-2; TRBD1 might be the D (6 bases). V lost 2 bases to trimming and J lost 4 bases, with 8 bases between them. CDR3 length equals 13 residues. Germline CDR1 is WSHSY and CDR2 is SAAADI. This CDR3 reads CASSEDRIYGYTF. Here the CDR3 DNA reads TGCGCCAGCAGTGAGGACAGGATCTATGGCTACACCTTC.

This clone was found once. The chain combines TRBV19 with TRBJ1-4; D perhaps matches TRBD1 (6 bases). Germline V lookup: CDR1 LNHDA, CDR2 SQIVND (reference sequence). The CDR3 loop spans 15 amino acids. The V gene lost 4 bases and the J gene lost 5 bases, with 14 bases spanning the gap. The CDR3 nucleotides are TGTGCCAGTAGTACCTGGACAGCCGGGAATGAAAAACTGTTTTTT. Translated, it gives CASSTWTAGNEKLFF.

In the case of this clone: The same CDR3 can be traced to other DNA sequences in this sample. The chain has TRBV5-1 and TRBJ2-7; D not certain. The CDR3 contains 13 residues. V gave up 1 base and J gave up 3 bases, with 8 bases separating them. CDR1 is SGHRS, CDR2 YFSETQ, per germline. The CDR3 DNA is TGCGCCAGCAGCTTGAGCCAGTACTACGAGCAGTACTTC. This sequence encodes CASSLSQYYEQYF.

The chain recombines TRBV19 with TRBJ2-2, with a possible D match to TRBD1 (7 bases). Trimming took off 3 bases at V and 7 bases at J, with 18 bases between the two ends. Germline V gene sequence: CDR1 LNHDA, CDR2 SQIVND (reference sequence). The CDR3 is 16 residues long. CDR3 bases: TGTGCCAGTAGTATTCTTCAGGACAGGCGGGGCGGGGAGCTGTTTTTT. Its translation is CASSILQDRRGGELFF. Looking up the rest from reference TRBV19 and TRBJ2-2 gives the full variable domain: DGGITQSPKYLFRKEGQNVTLSCEQNLNHDAMYWYRQDPGQGLRLIYYSQIVNDFQKGDIAEGYSVSREKKESFPLTVTSAQKNPTAFYLCASSILQDRRGGELFFGEGSRLTVL.

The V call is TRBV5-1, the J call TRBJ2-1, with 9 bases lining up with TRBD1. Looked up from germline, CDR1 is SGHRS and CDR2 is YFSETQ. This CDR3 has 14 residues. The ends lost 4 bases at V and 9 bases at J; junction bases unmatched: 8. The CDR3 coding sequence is TGCGCCAGCAGCGATCTGGGACAGGGCAGTGAGCAGTTCTTC. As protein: CASSDLGQGSEQFF.

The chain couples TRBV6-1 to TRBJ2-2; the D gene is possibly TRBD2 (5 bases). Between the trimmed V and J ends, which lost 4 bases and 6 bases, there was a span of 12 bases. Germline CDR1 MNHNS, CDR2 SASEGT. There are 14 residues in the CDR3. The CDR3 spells CASSALDGAGELFF. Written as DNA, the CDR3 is TGTGCCAGCAGTGCACTGGACGGGGCCGGGGAGCTGTTTTTT.

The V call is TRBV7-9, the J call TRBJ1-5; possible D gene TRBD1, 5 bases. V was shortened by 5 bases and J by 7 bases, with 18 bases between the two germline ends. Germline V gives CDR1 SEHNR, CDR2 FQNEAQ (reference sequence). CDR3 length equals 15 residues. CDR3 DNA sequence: TGTGCCAGCAGCCCCGCGGGTGAGGGGAAACAGCCCCAGCATTTT. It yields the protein CASSPAGEGKQPQHF.

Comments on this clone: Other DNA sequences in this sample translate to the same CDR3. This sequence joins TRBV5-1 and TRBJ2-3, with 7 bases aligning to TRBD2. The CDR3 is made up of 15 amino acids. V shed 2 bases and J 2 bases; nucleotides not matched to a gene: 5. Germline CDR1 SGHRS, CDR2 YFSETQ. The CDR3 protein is CASSLGGGPTDTQYF. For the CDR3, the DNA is TGCGCCAGCAGCTTAGGCGGGGGACCCACAGATACGCAGTATTTT.

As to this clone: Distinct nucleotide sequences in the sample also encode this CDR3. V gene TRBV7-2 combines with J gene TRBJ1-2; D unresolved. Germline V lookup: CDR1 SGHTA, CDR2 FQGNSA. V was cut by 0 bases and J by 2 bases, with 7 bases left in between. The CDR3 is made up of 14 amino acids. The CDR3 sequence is CASSLAQANYGYTF. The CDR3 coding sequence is TGTGCCAGCAGCTTAGCCCAGGCCAACTATGGCTACACCTTC.

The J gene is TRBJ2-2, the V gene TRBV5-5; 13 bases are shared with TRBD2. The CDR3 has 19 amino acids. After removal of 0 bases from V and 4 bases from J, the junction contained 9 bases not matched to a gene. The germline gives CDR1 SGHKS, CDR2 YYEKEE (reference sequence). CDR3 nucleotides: TGTGCCAGCAGCTTGGATCCGACTAGCGGGGGGAAGAGCACCGGGGAGCTGTTTTTT. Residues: CASSLDPTSGGKSTGELFF.

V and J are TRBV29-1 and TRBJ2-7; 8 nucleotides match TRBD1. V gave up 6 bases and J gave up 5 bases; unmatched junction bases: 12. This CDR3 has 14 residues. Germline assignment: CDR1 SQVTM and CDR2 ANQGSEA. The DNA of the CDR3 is TGCAGCGTGGCTGCAGGGGGCGCGGGCCACGAGCAGTACTTC. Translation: CSVAAGGAGHEQYF.

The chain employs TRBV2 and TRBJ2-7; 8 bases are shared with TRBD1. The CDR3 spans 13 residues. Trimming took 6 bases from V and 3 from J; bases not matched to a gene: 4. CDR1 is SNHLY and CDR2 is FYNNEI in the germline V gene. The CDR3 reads CASSGQGGYEQYF. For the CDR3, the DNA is TGTGCCAGCAGCGGACAGGGAGGCTACGAGCAGTACTTC.

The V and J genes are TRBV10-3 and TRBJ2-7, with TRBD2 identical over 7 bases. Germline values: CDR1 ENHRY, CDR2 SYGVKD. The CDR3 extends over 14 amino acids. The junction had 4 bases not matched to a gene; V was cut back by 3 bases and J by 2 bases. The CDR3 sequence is CAISERAGPYEQYF. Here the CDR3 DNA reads TGTGCCATCAGTGAACGAGCGGGGCCCTACGAGCAGTACTTC.

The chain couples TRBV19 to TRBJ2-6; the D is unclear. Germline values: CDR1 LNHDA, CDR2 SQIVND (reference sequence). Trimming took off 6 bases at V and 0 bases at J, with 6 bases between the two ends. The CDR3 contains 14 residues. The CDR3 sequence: CASRANSGANVLTF. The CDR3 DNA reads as TGTGCCAGTAGGGCCAACTCTGGGGCCAACGTCCTGACTTTC.

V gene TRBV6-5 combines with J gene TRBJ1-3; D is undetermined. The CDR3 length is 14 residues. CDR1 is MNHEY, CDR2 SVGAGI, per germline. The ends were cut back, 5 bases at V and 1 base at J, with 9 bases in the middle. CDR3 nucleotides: TGTGCCAGCAGTGATACAGTTTCTGGAAACACCATATATTTT. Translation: CASSDTVSGNTIYF.